A selection of T cell receptor beta chains follows, all from one sample in a study of blood T cell repertoires in COVID-19. The table came from immunoSEQ multiplex PCR; TCRdb's copy has only in-frame clones and leaves some out. The table lists around 460,000 clones, 70% to 90% of them singletons. Material: peripheral blood. All receptors derive from a man between 18 and 29 years old with COVID-19, enrolled during active disease. Each CDR3 is given with its conserved first and last residue. The D gene is left open where the match is weak. The listing skips clone size in some rows; elsewhere it reads once, few, many or a size class.

d_gene: TRBD2; abundance: -; j_gene: TRBJ2-5; v_gene: TRBV6-5; CDR3aa: CASSRGGQHQETQYF
d_gene: -; abundance: -; j_gene: TRBJ2-5; v_gene: TRBV19; CDR3aa: CASSLKETQYF
d_gene: TRBD1; abundance: -; j_gene: TRBJ2-7; v_gene: TRBV6-5; CDR3aa: CASSPRGTAANEQYF
d_gene: TRBD2; abundance: -; j_gene: TRBJ2-1; v_gene: TRBV15; CDR3aa: CATSRTSGAFGHEQFF
d_gene: TRBD1; abundance: -; j_gene: TRBJ1-5; v_gene: TRBV7-9; CDR3aa: CASSPRGDRNQPQHF
d_gene: TRBD2; abundance: -; j_gene: TRBJ2-3; v_gene: TRBV11-3; CDR3aa: CASGTGGSGLGDTQYF
d_gene: -; abundance: -; j_gene: TRBJ2-7; v_gene: TRBV10-3; CDR3aa: CAISEELTYEQYF
d_gene: -; abundance: -; j_gene: TRBJ1-5; v_gene: TRBV6-5; CDR3aa: CASRTGRNQPQHF
d_gene: -; abundance: -; j_gene: TRBJ2-7; v_gene: TRBV7-8; CDR3aa: CASSSLARVYEQYF
d_gene: -; abundance: -; j_gene: TRBJ2-2; v_gene: TRBV6-5; CDR3aa: CATHFGVGELFF
d_gene: TRBD2; abundance: -; j_gene: TRBJ2-2; v_gene: TRBV3-1/TRBV3-2; CDR3aa: CASSPREGRVFF
d_gene: TRBD2; abundance: -; j_gene: TRBJ2-3; v_gene: TRBV19; CDR3aa: CASSMGTGGPEDTQYF
d_gene: TRBD1; abundance: -; j_gene: TRBJ2-1; v_gene: TRBV18; CDR3aa: CASSPQGQGPYNEQFF
d_gene: -; abundance: -; j_gene: TRBJ2-2; v_gene: TRBV24-1; CDR3aa: CATSKGQTNTGELFF
d_gene: TRBD2; abundance: -; j_gene: TRBJ2-7; v_gene: TRBV11-1; CDR3aa: CASSPDRGRGEQYF
d_gene: TRBD1; abundance: -; j_gene: TRBJ1-1; v_gene: TRBV6-6; CDR3aa: CASSYTTGTVNTEAFF
d_gene: TRBD1; abundance: -; j_gene: TRBJ1-2; v_gene: TRBV30; CDR3aa: CAWRDLTGTGTYGYTF
d_gene: TRBD1; abundance: -; j_gene: TRBJ1-4; v_gene: TRBV19; CDR3aa: CASRQGAIEKLFF
d_gene: -; abundance: once; j_gene: TRBJ1-1; v_gene: TRBV30; CDR3aa: CAWSVLTNTEAFF
d_gene: -; abundance: -; j_gene: TRBJ1-2; v_gene: TRBV2; CDR3aa: CASREGYGYTF
d_gene: -; abundance: few; j_gene: TRBJ1-1; v_gene: TRBV11-2; CDR3aa: CASSLDPLSEAFF